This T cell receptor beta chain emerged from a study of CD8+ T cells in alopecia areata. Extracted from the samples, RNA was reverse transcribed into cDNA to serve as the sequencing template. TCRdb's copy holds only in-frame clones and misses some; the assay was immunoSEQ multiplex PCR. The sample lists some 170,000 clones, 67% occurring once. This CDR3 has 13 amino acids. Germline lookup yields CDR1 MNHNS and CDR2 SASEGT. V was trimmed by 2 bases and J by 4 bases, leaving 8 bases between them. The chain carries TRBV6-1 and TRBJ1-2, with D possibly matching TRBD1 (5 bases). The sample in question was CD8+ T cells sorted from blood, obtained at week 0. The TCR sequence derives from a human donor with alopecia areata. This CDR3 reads CASSETRGYGYTF. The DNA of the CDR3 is TGTGCCAGCAGTGAAACAAGGGGCTATGGCTACACCTTC.